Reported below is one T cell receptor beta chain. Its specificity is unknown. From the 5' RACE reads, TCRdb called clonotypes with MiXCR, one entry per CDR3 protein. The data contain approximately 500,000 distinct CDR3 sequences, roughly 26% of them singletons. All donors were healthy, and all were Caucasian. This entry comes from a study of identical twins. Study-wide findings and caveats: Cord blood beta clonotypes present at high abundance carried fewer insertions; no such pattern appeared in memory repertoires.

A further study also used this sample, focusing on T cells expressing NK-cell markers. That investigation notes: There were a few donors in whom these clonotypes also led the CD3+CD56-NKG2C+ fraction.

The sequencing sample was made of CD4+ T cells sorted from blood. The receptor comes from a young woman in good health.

Here the CDR3 reads CASSVDGETLYEQYF. Here the CDR3 DNA reads TGTGCCAGCAGCGTAGATGGGGAGACTCTCTACGAGCAGTACTTC. The chain uses TRBV9 and TRBJ2-7; D is perhaps TRBD2 (5 bases). Per the germline V gene, CDR1 is SGDLS and CDR2 is YYNGEE. CDR3 size: 15 residues. V was trimmed by 0 bases and J by 3 bases, leaving 13 bases between them.